The present TCR beta chain was sequenced within a study of cytomegalovirus exposure and HLA in healthy donors. 13 Jbeta primers and 60 Vbeta primers were used for the PCR. Profiling relied on immunoSEQ multiplex PCR, and the TCRdb table lists in-frame clones only, not all of them. The table lists roughly 160,000 clones, 80% to 85% of them singletons. Germline CDR1 is MNHEY and CDR2 is SMNVEV (reference sequence). CDR3 size: 15 residues. V was shortened by 5 bases and J by 2 bases, with 15 bases between the two germline ends. This clone was seen a few times. The receptor comes from a male donor in good health and CMV-seronegative. Sample: PBMCs. This rearrangement joins TRBV27 to TRBJ1-1; D gene uncertain. CDR3 sequence (DNA): TGTGCCAGCAGTCCCTCCTTAGTTATTAACACTGAAGCTTTCTTT. As protein: CASSPSLVINTEAFF.